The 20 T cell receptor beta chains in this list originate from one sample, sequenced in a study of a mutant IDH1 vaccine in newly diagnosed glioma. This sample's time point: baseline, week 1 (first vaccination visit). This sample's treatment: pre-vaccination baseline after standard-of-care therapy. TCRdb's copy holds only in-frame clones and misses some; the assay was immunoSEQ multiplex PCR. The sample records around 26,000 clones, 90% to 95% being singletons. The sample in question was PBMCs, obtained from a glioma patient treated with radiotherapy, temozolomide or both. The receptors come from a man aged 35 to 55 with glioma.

The CDR3 sequence is CASKTMGVNYGYTF. Here the CDR3 DNA reads TGTGCCAGCAAAACAATGGGGGTTAACTATGGCTACACCTTC. The rearrangement links TRBV28 to TRBJ1-2; TRBD1 is a possible D gene (5 bases). The CDR3 covers 14 residues. Germline CDR1 reads MDHEN; CDR2 reads SYDVKM. V dropped 7 bases and J dropped 1 base, with 13 bases sitting between them.

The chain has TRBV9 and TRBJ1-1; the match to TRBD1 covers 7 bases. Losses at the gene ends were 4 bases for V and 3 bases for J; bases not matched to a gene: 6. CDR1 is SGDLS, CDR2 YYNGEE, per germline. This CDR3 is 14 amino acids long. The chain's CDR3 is CASSPLQGYTEAFF. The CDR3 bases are TGTGCCAGCAGCCCCTTACAGGGGTACACTGAAGCTTTCTTT. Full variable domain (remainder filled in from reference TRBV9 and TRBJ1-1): DSGVTQTPKHLITATGQRVTLRCSPRSGDLSVYWYQQSLDQGLQFLIQYYNGEERAKGNILERFSAQQFPDLHSELNLSSLELGDSALYFCASSPLQGYTEAFFGQGTRLTVV.

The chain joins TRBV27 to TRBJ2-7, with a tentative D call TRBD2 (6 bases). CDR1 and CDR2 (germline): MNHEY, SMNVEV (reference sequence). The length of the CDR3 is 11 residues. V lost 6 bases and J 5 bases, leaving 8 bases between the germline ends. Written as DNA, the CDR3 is TGTGCCAGCAGCGGCGGGAACGAGCAGTACTTC. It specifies CASSGGNEQYF.

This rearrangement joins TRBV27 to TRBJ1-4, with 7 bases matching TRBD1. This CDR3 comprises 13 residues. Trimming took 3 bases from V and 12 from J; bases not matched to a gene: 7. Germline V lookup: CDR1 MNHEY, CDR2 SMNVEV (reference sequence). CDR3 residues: CASSLDRTGELFF. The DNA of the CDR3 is TGTGCCAGCAGTTTGGACAGGACGGGGGAACTGTTTTTT.

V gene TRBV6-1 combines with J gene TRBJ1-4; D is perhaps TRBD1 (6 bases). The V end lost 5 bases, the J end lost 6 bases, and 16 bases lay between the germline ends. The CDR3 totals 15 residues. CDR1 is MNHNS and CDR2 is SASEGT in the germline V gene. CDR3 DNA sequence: TGTGCCAGCAGTAAAACGGGGGCAGTGGATGAAAAACTGTTTTTT. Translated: CASSKTGAVDEKLFF.

CDR3 protein: CASSIDRGGGNTIYF. The CDR3 DNA is TGTGCCAGCAGCATCGACAGGGGCGGAGGAAACACCATATATTTT. This rearrangement joins TRBV7-8 to TRBJ1-3, with 8 bases identical to TRBD1. Per germline, CDR1 SGHVS and CDR2 FQNEAQ. The CDR3 is made up of 15 amino acids. V shed 5 bases, J shed 4 bases, and the junction held 7 bases outside the gene matches.

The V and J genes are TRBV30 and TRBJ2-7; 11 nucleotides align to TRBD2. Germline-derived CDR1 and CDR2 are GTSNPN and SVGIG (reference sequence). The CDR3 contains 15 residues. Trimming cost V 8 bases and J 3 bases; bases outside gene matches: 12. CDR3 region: CATNSLAGGGYEQYF. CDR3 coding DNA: TGTGCCACTAATTCCCTAGCGGGAGGAGGCTACGAGCAGTACTTC.

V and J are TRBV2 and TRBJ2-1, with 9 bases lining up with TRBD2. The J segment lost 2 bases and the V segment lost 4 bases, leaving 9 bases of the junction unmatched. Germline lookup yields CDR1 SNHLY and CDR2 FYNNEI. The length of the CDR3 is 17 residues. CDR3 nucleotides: TGTGCCAGCAGTGGAGCTGGCGGGAGGGCCACCTACAATGAGCAGTTCTTC. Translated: CASSGAGGRATYNEQFF. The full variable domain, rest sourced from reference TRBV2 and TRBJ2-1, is EPEVTQTPSHQVTQMGQEVILRCVPISNHLYFYWYRQILGQKVEFLVSFYNNEISEKSEIFDDQFSVERPDGSNFTLKIRSTKLEDSAMYFCASSGAGGRATYNEQFFGPGTRLTVL.

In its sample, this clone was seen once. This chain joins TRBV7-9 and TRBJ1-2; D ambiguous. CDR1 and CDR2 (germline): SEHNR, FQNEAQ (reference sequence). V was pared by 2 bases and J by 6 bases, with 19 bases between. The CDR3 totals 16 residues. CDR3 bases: TGTGCCAGCAGCTTACTGCACAAAGTAGGGAGTAATGGCTACACCTTC. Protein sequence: CASSLLHKVGSNGYTF.

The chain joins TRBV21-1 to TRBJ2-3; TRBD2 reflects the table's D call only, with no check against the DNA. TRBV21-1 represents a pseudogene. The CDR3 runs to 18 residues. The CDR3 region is CASSNRTSGATSTDTQYF. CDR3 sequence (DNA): TGTGCCAGCAGCAATAGGACTAGCGGAGCAACTAGCACAGATACGCAGTATTTT.

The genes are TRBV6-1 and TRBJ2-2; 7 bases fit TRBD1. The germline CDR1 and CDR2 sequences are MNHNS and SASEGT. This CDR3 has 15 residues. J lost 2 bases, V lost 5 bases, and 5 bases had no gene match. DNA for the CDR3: TGTGCCAGCAGTACCGGACAGGATAACACCGGGGAGCTGTTTTTT. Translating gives CASSTGQDNTGELFF.

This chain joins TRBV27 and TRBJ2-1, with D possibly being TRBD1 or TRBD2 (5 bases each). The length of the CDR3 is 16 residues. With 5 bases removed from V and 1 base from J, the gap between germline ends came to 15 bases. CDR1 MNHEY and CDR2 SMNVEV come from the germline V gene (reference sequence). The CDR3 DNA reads TGTGCCAGCAGTACGAGTGGGACCAGTTCCTACAATGAGCAGTTCTTC. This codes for CASSTSGTSSYNEQFF.

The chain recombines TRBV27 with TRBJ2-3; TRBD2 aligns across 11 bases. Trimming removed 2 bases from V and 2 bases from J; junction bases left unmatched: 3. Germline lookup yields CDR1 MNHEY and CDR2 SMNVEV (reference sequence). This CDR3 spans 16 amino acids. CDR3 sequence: CASSLVAGGPTDTQYF. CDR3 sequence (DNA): TGTGCCAGCAGTTTAGTAGCGGGAGGGCCCACAGATACGCAGTATTTT.

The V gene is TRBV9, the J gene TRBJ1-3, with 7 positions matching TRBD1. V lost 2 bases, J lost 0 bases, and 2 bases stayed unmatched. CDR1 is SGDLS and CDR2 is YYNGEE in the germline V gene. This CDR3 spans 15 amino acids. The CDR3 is CASSVRDSSGNTIYF. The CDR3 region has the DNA TGTGCCAGCAGCGTGAGGGACAGCTCTGGAAACACCATATATTTT.

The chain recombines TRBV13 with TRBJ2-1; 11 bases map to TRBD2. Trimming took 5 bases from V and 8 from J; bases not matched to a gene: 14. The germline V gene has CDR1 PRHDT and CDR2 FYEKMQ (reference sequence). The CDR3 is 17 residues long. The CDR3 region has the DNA TGTGCCAGCAGCGCCCGCCGCCCTAGCGGGGGGTTGGATGAGCAGTTCTTC. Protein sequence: CASSARRPSGGLDEQFF.

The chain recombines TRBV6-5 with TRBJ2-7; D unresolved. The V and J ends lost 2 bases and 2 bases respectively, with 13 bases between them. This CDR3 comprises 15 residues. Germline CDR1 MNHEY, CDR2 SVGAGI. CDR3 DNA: TGTGCCAGCAGTTACGGACGGATCGCAACCTACGAGCAGTACTTC. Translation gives CASSYGRIATYEQYF.

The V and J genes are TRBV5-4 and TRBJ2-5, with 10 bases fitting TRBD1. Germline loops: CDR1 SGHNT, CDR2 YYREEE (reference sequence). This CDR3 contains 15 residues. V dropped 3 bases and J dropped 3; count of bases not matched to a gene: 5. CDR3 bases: TGTGCCAGCAGCTCTCGGACAGGGGGGGAAGAGACCCAGTACTTC. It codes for CASSSRTGGEETQYF.

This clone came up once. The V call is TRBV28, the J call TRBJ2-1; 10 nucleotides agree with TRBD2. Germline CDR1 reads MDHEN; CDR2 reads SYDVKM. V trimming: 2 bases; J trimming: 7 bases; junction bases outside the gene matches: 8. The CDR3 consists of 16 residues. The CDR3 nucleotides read TGTGCCAGCAGTTTAGGGGGGCTAGCGGGAGTTAATGAGCAGTTCTTC. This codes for CASSLGGLAGVNEQFF.

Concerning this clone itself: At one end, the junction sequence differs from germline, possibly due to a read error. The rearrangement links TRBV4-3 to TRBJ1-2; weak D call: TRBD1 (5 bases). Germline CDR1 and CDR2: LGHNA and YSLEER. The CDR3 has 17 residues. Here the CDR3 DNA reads TGCGCCAGCACCCAAGATATTGGTCGGGGCCCTAACTATGGCTACACCTTC. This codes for CASTQDIGRGPNYGYTF.

In DNA, the CDR3 is TGCGCCAGCAGCCAAGATCCGGTCAGTCGAGAGACCCAGTACTTC. It is translated as CASSQDPVSRETQYF. The rearrangement uses TRBV4-1 and TRBJ2-5, with unresolved D. The germline V gene encodes CDR1 MGHRA and CDR2 YSYEKL. The V end lost 0 bases, the J end lost 4 bases, and 12 bases lay between the germline ends. CDR3 length: 15 residues.